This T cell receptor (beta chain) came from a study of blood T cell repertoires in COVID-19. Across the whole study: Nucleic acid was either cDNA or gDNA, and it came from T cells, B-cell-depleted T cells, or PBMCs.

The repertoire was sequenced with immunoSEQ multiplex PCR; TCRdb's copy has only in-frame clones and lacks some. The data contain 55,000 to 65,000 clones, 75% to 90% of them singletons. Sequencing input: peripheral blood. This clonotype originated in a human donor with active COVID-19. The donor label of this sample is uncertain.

CDR3 DNA: TGTGCCAGCAACTTCGGACTAGCGGGAGGTGCGGAGACCCAGTACTTC. It translates to CASNFGLAGGAETQYF. This chain connects TRBV3-1 (or the pseudogene TRBV3-2) to TRBJ2-5; 14 nucleotides match TRBD2. The CDR3 has 16 residues. Germline lookup yields CDR1 LGHDT and CDR2 YNNKEL (reference sequence). V dropped 7 bases and J dropped 5; count of bases not matched to a gene: 9.